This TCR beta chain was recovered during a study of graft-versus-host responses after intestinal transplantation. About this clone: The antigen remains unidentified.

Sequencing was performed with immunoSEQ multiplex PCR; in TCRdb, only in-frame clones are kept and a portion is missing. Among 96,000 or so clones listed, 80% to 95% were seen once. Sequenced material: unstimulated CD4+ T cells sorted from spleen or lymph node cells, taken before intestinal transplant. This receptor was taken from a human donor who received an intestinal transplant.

The CDR3, as DNA: TGTGCCAGCGTAGTGGGCGGGATTAACGAAGGGACCCAGTACTTC. It specifies CASVVGGINEGTQYF. The chain recombines TRBV2 with TRBJ2-5; possible D gene TRBD2, 6 bases. Trimming shortened V by 8 bases and J by 7 bases, and 23 bases separated the two germline ends. CDR3 length equals 15 residues. Looked up from germline, CDR1 is SNHLY and CDR2 is FYNNEI. Complete variable domain (other parts from reference TRBV2 and TRBJ2-5): EPEVTQTPSHQVTQMGQEVILRCVPISNHLYFYWYRQILGQKVEFLVSFYNNEISEKSEIFDDQFSVERPDGSNFTLKIRSTKLEDSAMYFCASVVGGINEGTQYFGPGTRLLVL.